Shown below are 11 T cell receptor beta chains from a single sample sequenced in a study of cytomegalovirus exposure and HLA in healthy donors. The PCR ran on 60 Vbeta and 13 Jbeta primers. Generated by immunoSEQ multiplex PCR, the TCRdb table keeps only in-frame clones and is missing some. Of some 76,000 clones listed, about four fifths were seen once; the top ten hold over 7%. Input material: PBMCs. The source of these receptors is a woman aged 40 to 50 in good health and CMV-seropositive.

The rearrangement joins TRBV28 to TRBJ2-5, with D possibly TRBD1 on 5 matching bases. This CDR3 spans 16 amino acids. CDR1 and CDR2 from the germline V gene are MDHEN and SYDVKM. V was cut by 1 base and J by 5 bases, with 17 bases left in between. The CDR3 DNA follows: TGTGCCAGCAGTTTATCGTCTCAGGGTCAAAAGGAGACCCAGTACTTC. This encodes CASSLSSQGQKETQYF.

The chain employs TRBV4-2 and TRBJ2-5; 9 nucleotides line up with TRBD2. Losses at the gene ends were 4 bases for V and 1 base for J; bases not matched to a gene: 4. The CDR3 length is 15 residues. The germline V gene encodes CDR1 LGHNA and CDR2 YNFKEQ. The CDR3 spells CASSLSTSGQETQYF. The CDR3 nucleotides read TGTGCCAGCAGCCTCTCGACTAGCGGCCAAGAGACCCAGTACTTC.

This clone was found once. The chain joins TRBV7-2 to TRBJ1-4; 9 nucleotides match TRBD1. This CDR3 comprises 14 residues. The V and J ends lost 5 bases and 8 bases, in that order; junction bases with no gene match: 6. CDR1 is SGHTA and CDR2 is FQGNSA in the germline V gene. DNA for the CDR3: TGTGCCAGCAGCCCGGGACAGGGTCGGGAAAAACTGTTTTTT. This encodes CASSPGQGREKLFF.

The chain employs TRBV5-1 and TRBJ2-7; perhaps TRBD2 as D (6 bases). Trimming left V 4 bases short and J 3 bases short, with 11 bases between. In germline, CDR1 is SGHRS, CDR2 YFSETQ. The CDR3 is 13 amino acids. The CDR3 protein is CASSRDSIYEQYF. Written as DNA, the CDR3 is TGCGCCAGCAGCAGGGACTCCATCTACGAGCAGTACTTC.

V gene TRBV5-1 combines with J gene TRBJ1-2, with a possible D match to TRBD1 (5 bases). This CDR3 is 13 amino acids long. V shed 1 base and J shed 8 bases, with 12 bases lying between them. Germline CDR1 and CDR2: SGHRS and YFSETQ. CDR3 loop: CASSLTGGVGYTF. The CDR3 bases are TGCGCCAGCAGCTTGACAGGCGGAGTCGGCTACACCTTC.

The chain has TRBV6-4 and TRBJ1-5, with 7 bases matching TRBD1. Trimming at V came to 0 bases and at J to 9 bases, leaving 11 bases not matched to a gene. CDR1 MRHNA and CDR2 SNTAGT come from the germline V gene. This CDR3 has 16 residues. The CDR3 DNA reads TGTGCCAGCAGTGACTCTGGACAGGACTCGCCCGGGCCCCAGCATTTT. This translates into CASSDSGQDSPGPQHF.

In this sample, this clone turned up a few times. The gene calls are TRBV19 and TRBJ2-3; D is possibly TRBD2 (5 bases). The CDR3 is made up of 14 amino acids. Germline V gene sequence: CDR1 LNHDA, CDR2 SQIVND (reference sequence). Trimming took off 4 bases at V and 3 bases at J, with 11 bases between the two ends. The CDR3 bases are TGTGCCAGTAGTACATCGACTACGACAGATACGCAGTATTTT. Residues: CASSTSTTTDTQYF.

This clone was counted a few times. The chain links TRBV2 to TRBJ1-1, with D maybe TRBD1 (5 bases). In germline, CDR1 is SNHLY, CDR2 FYNNEI. CDR3 length: 12 amino acids. V was clipped by 7 bases and J by 7 bases, with 13 bases between them. The CDR3 nucleotides read TGTGCCAGCACCAACAGGCCGCTTGAAGCTTTCTTT. Translation gives CASTNRPLEAFF.

This chain uses TRBV5-1 with TRBJ2-7, with 10 nucleotides matching TRBD2. CDR1 is SGHRS, CDR2 YFSETQ, per germline. V was clipped by 0 bases and J by 3 bases; unmatched bases: 0. This CDR3 has 14 amino acids. The DNA of the CDR3 is TGCGCCAGCAGCTTGGGGACTAGCGGCTACGAGCAGTACTTC. Residues: CASSLGTSGYEQYF.

This clone was recorded only once. The chain has TRBV11-3 and TRBJ2-1; 9 nucleotides line up with TRBD2. V lost 0 bases to trimming and J lost 3 bases; unmatched junction nucleotides: 6. CDR1 is SGHNT, CDR2 YENEEA, per germline. The CDR3 runs to 17 residues. The CDR3 loop reads CASSLEGSSGVYNEQFF. The CDR3 DNA reads TGTGCCAGCAGCTTAGAAGGTTCTAGCGGGGTCTACAATGAGCAGTTCTTC.

The gene calls are TRBV19 and TRBJ1-5; D not resolved. The CDR3 runs 15 residues. V lost 2 bases to trimming and J lost 0 bases, with 8 bases between them. Germline lookup yields CDR1 LNHDA and CDR2 SQIVND (reference sequence). The CDR3 nucleotides read TGTGCCAGTAGTATAAACAGCTATAGCAATCAGCCCCAGCATTTT. Its translation: CASSINSYSNQPQHF.